This TCR beta chain was recorded in a study of OX40 agonist ivuxolimab in advanced cancers. Some clones are missing from TCRdb's copy, which holds only in-frame ones; the method was immunoSEQ multiplex PCR. In the table there are approximately 82,000 clones, roughly four fifths of which are singletons. This CDR3 has 14 amino acids. Looked up from germline, CDR1 is MGHDK and CDR2 is SYGVNS. V lost 5 bases, J lost 5 bases, and 13 bases lay in between. The receptor's source is an adult with an advanced solid tumor such as melanoma, head and neck, liver or kidney cancer. The V call is TRBV25-1, the J call TRBJ1-5; D gene ambiguous. The specimen was CD4+ or CD8+ T cells sorted from blood, collected in a trial of the OX40 agonist ivuxolimab. CDR3 bases: TGTGCCAGCAGTACAACCGACCCCCATCAGCCCCAGCATTTT. Protein: CASSTTDPHQPQHF.